This T cell receptor (beta chain) was observed in a study of CD8 T cells in ankylosing spondylitis. General study results and limits: Disease-linked clones had a CD8+ phenotype and relatively low frequency in peripheral blood. Among TCR beta sequences, a motif of eight highly homologous variants appeared characteristic of ankylosing spondylitis blood.

On this clonotype itself: Its antigen is as yet unknown.

V was shortened by 4 bases and J by 4 bases, with 17 bases between the two germline ends. In germline, CDR1 is MNHEY, CDR2 SMNVEV (reference sequence). This CDR3 region has 16 residues. TCRdb processed the 5' RACE reads anew with MiXCR; each CDR3 protein has one entry. The sample yields about 750,000 distinct CDR3 sequences, 15% to 20% seen once. Material for sequencing was blood, either unsorted or a sorted T cell fraction (not recorded which). This sequence was found in a male donor with ankylosing spondylitis. The chain employs TRBV27 and TRBJ1-5; a weak D match, TRBD1 (5 bases). The DNA of the CDR3 is TGTGCCAGCAGTTCCCTGGGGGACCTGGGAAATCAGCCCCAGCATTTT. This translates into CASSSLGDLGNQPQHF.